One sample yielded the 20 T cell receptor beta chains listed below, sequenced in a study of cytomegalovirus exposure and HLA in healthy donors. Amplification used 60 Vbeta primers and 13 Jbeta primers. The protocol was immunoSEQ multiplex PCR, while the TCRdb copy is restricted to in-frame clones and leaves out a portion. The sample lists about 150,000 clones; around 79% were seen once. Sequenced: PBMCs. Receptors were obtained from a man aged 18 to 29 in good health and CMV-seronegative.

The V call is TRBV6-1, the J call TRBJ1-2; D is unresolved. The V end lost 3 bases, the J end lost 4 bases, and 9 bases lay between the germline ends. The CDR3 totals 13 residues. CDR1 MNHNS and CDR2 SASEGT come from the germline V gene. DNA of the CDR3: TGTGCCAGCAGTGAGCAGGCGTTCTATGGCTACACCTTC. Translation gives CASSEQAFYGYTF.

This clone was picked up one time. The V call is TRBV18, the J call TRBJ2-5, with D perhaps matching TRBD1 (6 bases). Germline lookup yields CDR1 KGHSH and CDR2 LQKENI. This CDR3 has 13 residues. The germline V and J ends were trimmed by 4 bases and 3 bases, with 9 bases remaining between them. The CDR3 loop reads CASSLRTEETQYF. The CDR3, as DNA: TGTGCCAGCTCACTTCGGACAGAAGAGACCCAGTACTTC.

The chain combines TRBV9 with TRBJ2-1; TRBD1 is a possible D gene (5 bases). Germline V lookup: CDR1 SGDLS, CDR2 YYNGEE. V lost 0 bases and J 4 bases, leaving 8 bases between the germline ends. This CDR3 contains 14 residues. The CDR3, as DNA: TGTGCCAGCAGCGTAGTGACAGATTACAATGAGCAGTTCTTC. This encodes CASSVVTDYNEQFF.

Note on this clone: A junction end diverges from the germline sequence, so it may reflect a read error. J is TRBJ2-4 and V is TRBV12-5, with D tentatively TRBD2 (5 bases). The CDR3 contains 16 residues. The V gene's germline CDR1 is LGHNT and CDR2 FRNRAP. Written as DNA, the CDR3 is TGTGCTAGGCCTCGATTGGAGACCCTAGCCAAAAACAGTCAGTACTTC. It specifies CARPRLETLAKNSQYF.

This chain's CDR3 is CAWRGGWGGEQYF. The CDR3 bases are TGTGCCTGGAGAGGCGGATGGGGAGGCGAGCAGTACTTC. The genes are TRBV30 and TRBJ2-7, with a weak D call TRBD2 (6 bases). V was trimmed by 3 bases and J by 6 bases, leaving 15 bases between them. This CDR3 spans 13 amino acids. From germline, CDR1 is GTSNPN and CDR2 SVGIG (reference sequence).

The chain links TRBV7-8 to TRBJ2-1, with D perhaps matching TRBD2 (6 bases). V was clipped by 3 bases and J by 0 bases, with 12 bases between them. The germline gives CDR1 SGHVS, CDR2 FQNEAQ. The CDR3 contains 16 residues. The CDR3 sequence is CASSFRRGSSYNEQFF. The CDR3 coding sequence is TGTGCCAGCAGCTTTCGACGGGGGAGCTCCTACAATGAGCAGTTCTTC.

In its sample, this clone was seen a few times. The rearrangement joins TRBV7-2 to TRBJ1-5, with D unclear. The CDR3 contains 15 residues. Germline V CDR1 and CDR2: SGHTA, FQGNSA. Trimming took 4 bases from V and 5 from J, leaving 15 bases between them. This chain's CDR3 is CASSSEGWADQPQHF. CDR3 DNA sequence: TGTGCCAGCAGCTCAGAAGGATGGGCCGATCAGCCCCAGCATTTT.

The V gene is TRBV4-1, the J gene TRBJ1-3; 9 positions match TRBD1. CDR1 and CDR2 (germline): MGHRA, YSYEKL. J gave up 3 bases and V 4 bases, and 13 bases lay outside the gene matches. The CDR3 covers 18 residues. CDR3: CASSRPGQGRKGGNTIYF. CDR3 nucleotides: TGCGCCAGCAGCCGGCCGGGACAGGGAAGGAAGGGTGGAAACACCATATATTTT.

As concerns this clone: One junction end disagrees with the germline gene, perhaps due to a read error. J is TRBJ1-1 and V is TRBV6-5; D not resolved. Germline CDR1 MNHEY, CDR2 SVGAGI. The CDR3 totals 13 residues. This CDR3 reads CASSYTPGTEAFF. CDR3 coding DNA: TGTGCCAGCAGTTATACCCCTGGTACTGAGGCTTTCTTT.

CDR3: CASSLAPDRATPQYF. DNA for the CDR3: TGTGCCAGCAGCTTAGCGCCTGACAGGGCCACGCCCCAGTACTTC. The V gene is TRBV7-2, the J gene TRBJ2-5, with 7 bases fitting TRBD1. This CDR3 has 15 amino acids. V shed 0 bases, J shed 9 bases, and the junction held 10 bases outside the gene matches. CDR1 and CDR2 (germline): SGHTA, FQGNSA. Supplemented by reference TRBV7-2 and TRBJ2-5, the full variable domain reads GAGVSQSPSNKVTEKGKDVELRCDPISGHTALYWYRQSLGQGLEFLIYFQGNSAPDKSGLPSDRFSAERTGGSVSTLTIQRTQQEDSAVYLCASSLAPDRATPQYFGPGTRLLVL.

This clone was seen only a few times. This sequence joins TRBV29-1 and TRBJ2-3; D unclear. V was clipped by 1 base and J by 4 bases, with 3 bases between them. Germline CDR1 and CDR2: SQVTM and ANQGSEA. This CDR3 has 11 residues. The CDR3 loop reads CSVEVSDTQYF. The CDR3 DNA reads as TGCAGCGTTGAAGTATCAGATACGCAGTATTTT.

For the CDR3, the DNA is TGTGCCAGCAGCTTAGGACAGACAAGCTCCTACAATGAGCAGTTCTTC. Translation: CASSLGQTSSYNEQFF. The gene calls are TRBV7-9 and TRBJ2-1; weak D call: TRBD1 (5 bases). V was trimmed by 1 base and J by 0 bases, leaving 10 bases between them. The CDR3 loop spans 16 amino acids. Germline V CDR1 and CDR2: SEHNR, FQNEAQ (reference sequence). The variable domain in full, with the rest retrieved from reference TRBV7-9 and TRBJ2-1, is DTGVSQNPRHKITKRGQNVTFRCDPISEHNRLYWYRQTLGQGPEFLTYFQNEAQLEKSRLLSDRFSAERPKGSFSTLEIQRTEQGDSAMYLCASSLGQTSSYNEQFFGPGTRLTVL.

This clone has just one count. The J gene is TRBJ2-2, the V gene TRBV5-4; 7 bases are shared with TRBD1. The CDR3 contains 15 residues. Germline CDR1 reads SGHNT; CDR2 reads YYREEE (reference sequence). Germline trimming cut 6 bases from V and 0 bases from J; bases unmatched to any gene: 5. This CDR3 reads CASTKGTANTGELFF. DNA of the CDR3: TGTGCCAGCACCAAGGGGACAGCGAACACCGGGGAGCTGTTTTTT.

The CDR3 here is CASTLGTSGETQYF. As DNA, the CDR3 is TGTGCCAGCACCCTCGGGACTAGCGGGGAGACCCAGTACTTC. The chain uses TRBV2 and TRBJ2-5, with TRBD2 matching 12 bases. V gave up 7 bases and J gave up 5 bases; unmatched junction bases: 5. CDR1 and CDR2 from the germline V gene are SNHLY and FYNNEI. The CDR3 length is 14 residues. Based on the CDR3 plus reference TRBV2 and TRBJ2-5, the full variable domain is EPEVTQTPSHQVTQMGQEVILRCVPISNHLYFYWYRQILGQKVEFLVSFYNNEISEKSEIFDDQFSVERPDGSNFTLKIRSTKLEDSAMYFCASTLGTSGETQYFGPGTRLLVL.

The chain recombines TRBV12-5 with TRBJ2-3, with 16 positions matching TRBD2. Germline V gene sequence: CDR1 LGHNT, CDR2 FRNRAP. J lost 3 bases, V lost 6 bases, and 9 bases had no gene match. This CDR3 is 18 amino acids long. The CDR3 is CASGPGLAGGLGTDTQYF. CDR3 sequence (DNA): TGTGCTAGTGGACCGGGACTAGCGGGGGGGCTCGGTACAGATACGCAGTATTTT.

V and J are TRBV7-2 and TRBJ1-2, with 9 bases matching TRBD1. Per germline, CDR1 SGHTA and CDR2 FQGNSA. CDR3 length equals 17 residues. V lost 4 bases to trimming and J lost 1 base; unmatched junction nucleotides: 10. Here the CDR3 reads CASSYATPGQGNYGYTF. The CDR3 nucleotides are TGTGCCAGCAGCTATGCGACCCCGGGACAGGGTAACTATGGCTACACCTTC.

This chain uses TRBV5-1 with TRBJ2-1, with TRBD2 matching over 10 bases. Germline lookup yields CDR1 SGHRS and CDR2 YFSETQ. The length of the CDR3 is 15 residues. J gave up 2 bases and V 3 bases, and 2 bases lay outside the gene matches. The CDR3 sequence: CASSYSGGAYNEQFF. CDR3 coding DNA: TGCGCCAGCAGCTACAGCGGGGGGGCCTACAATGAGCAGTTCTTC.

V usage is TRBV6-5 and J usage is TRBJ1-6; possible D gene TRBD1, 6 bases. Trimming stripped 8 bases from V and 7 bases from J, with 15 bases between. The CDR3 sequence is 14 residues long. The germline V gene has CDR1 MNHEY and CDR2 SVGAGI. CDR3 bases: TGTGCCAGCTACCGTCAGGGGAGAAATTCACCCCTCCACTTT. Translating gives CASYRQGRNSPLHF.

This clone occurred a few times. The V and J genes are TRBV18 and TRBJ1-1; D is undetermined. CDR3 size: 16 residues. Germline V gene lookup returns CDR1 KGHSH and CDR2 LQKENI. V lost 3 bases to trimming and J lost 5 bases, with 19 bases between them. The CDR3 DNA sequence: TGTGCCAGCTCACCCCCCACCGGGGAAAGGAGAACTGAAGCTTTCTTT. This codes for CASSPPTGERRTEAFF.

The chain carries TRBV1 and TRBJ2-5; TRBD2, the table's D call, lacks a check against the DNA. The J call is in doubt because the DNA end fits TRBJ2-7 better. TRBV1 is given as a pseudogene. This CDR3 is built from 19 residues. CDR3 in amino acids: CTSSQDSLRLAGARYEQYF. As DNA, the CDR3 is TGCACCAGCAGCCAAGATTCTCTTCGGCTAGCGGGGGCGCGCTACGAGCAGTACTTC.